The rows below give T cell receptor beta chains drawn from one sample of a study of CD8 T cells in Susac syndrome. TCRdb re-called the immunoSEQ multiplex PCR reads through MiXCR, storing one row per CDR3 protein. The profile shows 100,000 to 150,000 distinct CDR3 sequences, more than 90% of them singletons. Sequencing input: CD4+ T cells from PBMCs. Receptor source: a human donor in good health. Both conserved end residues are trimmed from each CDR3. The D gene is left open where the match is weak.

D: -; V: TRBV4-2; CDR3: ASSQDMAGYYNEQF
D: TRBD1; V: TRBV20-1; CDR3: SATRDREGADTQY
D: -; V: TRBV3-1; CDR3: ASSQLGKKGPETQY
D: -; V: TRBV19; CDR3: ASSSGYGEAF
D: -; V: TRBV3-1; CDR3: ASSQEPGFGELF
D: TRBD2; V: TRBV6-6; CDR3: ASSYIAGAYNEQF
D: -; V: TRBV27; CDR3: ASSFATWTGNQPQH
D: TRBD1; V: TRBV4-2; CDR3: ASSQDPGGDYGYT
D: -; V: TRBV27; CDR3: ASSLGAAVYSGANVLT
D: TRBD2; V: TRBV6-5; CDR3: ASSSPGGTQY
D: TRBD2; V: TRBV18; CDR3: ASSGGTSGLSSYEQY
D: -; V: TRBV19; CDR3: ATSRQFAEAF
D: -; V: TRBV12-3/TRBV12-4; CDR3: ASSSGLEEQY
D: -; V: TRBV29-1; CDR3: SVARTDYEQY
D: -; V: TRBV5-6; CDR3: ASSPGSGTEAF
D: -; V: TRBV5-1; CDR3: ASRQEETQY
D: -; V: TRBV2; CDR3: ASSLQQYEQY
D: -; V: TRBV6-1; CDR3: ASSGGYDYEQY
D: TRBD2; V: TRBV3-1; CDR3: ASSQDGILAGGSADTQY
D: TRBD2; V: TRBV5-1; CDR3: ATGLAGRNTGELF
D: TRBD2; V: TRBV29-1; CDR3: SVDAGGQETQY
D: -; V: TRBV9; CDR3: ASSPRGQGNTIY
D: TRBD2; V: TRBV7-2; CDR3: ASSSNSGRETQY
D: -; V: TRBV5-1; CDR3: ASSRGSGGGTEAF
D: -; V: TRBV6-1; CDR3: ASSSNPGGTLGGYT
D: TRBD2; V: TRBV29-1; CDR3: SVDSPSGKADTQY
D: TRBD2; V: TRBV20-1; CDR3: SARKGLAGYNEQF
D: -; V: TRBV19; CDR3: ASSIGTDISGGYT
D: -; V: TRBV29-1; CDR3: SAKEGSNEKLF
D: -; V: TRBV29-1; CDR3: SVGATRSYGYT
D: -; V: TRBV5-1; CDR3: ASTVSSTDTQY
D: -; V: TRBV4-1; CDR3: ASRNLTDTQY
D: TRBD1; V: TRBV7-2; CDR3: ASSLVSRQGQGAF
D: -; V: TRBV24-1; CDR3: ATSVGKETQY
D: -; V: TRBV5-4; CDR3: ASSLPLGDGEAF
D: -; V: TRBV27; CDR3: ASSLPGRTEAF
D: TRBD2; V: TRBV20-1; CDR3: SARDRAGAPQETQY
D: -; V: TRBV5-1; CDR3: ASSFRSANQETQY
D: -; V: TRBV3-1; CDR3: ASSQPRTAFSYNEQF
D: TRBD2; V: TRBV4-2; CDR3: ASSQEGEIIRRWGLAGAEQF
D: -; V: TRBV5-4; CDR3: AFSGSPYEQY
D: TRBD2; V: TRBV5-1; CDR3: ASSLDLAGAITQY
D: TRBD1; V: TRBV5-1; CDR3: ASSADRGYGYT
D: -; V: TRBV29-1; CDR3: SVDSLRPLQETQY
D: TRBD2; V: TRBV7-9; CDR3: ASSPKTSGSYEQY
D: -; V: TRBV7-9; CDR3: ASSLLADTQY
D: TRBD2; V: TRBV7-2; CDR3: ASSLGSRGSGTDTQY
D: -; V: TRBV6-6; CDR3: ASTSGQNSGNTIY
D: TRBD2; V: TRBV2; CDR3: ASSAPPGRVQETQY
D: -; V: TRBV28; CDR3: ASSLVRAGEQF
D: -; V: TRBV5-1; CDR3: ASSLARSSGYEQY
D: -; V: TRBV29-1; CDR3: SVPDGGNTGELF
D: TRBD1; V: TRBV2; CDR3: ASSVDRESWF
D: -; V: TRBV27; CDR3: ASSLEGLSNQPQH
D: -; V: TRBV10-2; CDR3: ASSESGTRWSYEQY
D: -; V: TRBV3-1; CDR3: ASSQDTGTTEAF
D: -; V: TRBV18; CDR3: ASSLGAEKNTEAF
D: TRBD2; V: TRBV7-2; CDR3: ASSPRTSGRTDTQY
D: -; V: TRBV30; CDR3: AWSVWGVHTEAF
D: -; V: TRBV20-1; CDR3: SARPSIPGHRALRGTGELF